These 18 T cell receptor beta chains were sequenced from one sample in a study of blood T cell repertoires in COVID-19. Profiled with immunoSEQ multiplex PCR; TCRdb holds only in-frame clones, not every one. The top ten hold around 2.2% of the sample, which has 250,000 to 300,000 clones, approximately 90% seen once. The sequencing sample was made of peripheral blood. These receptors all come from a woman in her fifties or sixties who had recovered from COVID-19.

The J gene is TRBJ2-3, the V gene TRBV14; TRBD2 agrees at 7 bases. The junction had 5 bases not matched to a gene; V was cut back by 0 bases and J by 2 bases. Germline loops: CDR1 SGHDN, CDR2 FVKESK. The CDR3 runs 16 residues. The DNA for the CDR3 is TGTGCCAGCAGCCAAGACGTTAGCGGGCACACAGATACGCAGTATTTT. It codes for CASSQDVSGHTDTQYF.

The CDR3: CASTGTGWGEQFF. The CDR3 nucleotides read TGTGCCAGCACCGGGACAGGGTGGGGTGAGCAGTTCTTC. This chain uses TRBV6-5 with TRBJ2-1; TRBD1 matches at 9 bases. Germline V gene lookup returns CDR1 MNHEY and CDR2 SVGAGI. This CDR3 is 13 amino acids long. V shed 7 bases and J 9 bases; nucleotides not matched to a gene: 7.

The V gene is TRBV11-2, the J gene TRBJ2-5; the match to TRBD1 covers 9 bases. This CDR3 is built from 18 residues. CDR1 is SGHAT, CDR2 FQNNGV, per germline. After removal of 3 bases from V and 5 bases from J, the junction contained 16 bases not matched to a gene. CDR3 in amino acids: CASSFGPTGTGSSETQYF. The CDR3 DNA is TGTGCCAGCAGCTTCGGTCCCACCGGGACAGGGTCGTCGGAGACCCAGTACTTC.

This clone was counted a single time. The V gene is TRBV7-3, the J gene TRBJ2-1; D is perhaps TRBD2 (5 bases). V was shortened by 2 bases and J by 3 bases, with 8 bases between the two germline ends. The germline gives CDR1 SGHTA, CDR2 FQGTGA. CDR3 length: 14 residues. CDR3 region: CASSLESGYNEQFF. The CDR3 bases are TGTGCCAGCAGCTTAGAGAGCGGCTACAATGAGCAGTTCTTC.

V is TRBV19 and J is TRBJ1-5, with D hard to call. The V end was cut by 1 base, the J end by 7 bases, with 14 bases between. CDR1 LNHDA and CDR2 SQIVND come from the germline V gene (reference sequence). This CDR3 is built from 15 residues. The CDR3 DNA sequence: TGTGCCAGTAGTATAGGTGGCGGGAGGGCGCAGCCCCAGCATTTT. It translates to CASSIGGGRAQPQHF.

The sample holds one count of this clone. The rearrangement links TRBV7-9 to TRBJ1-2, with TRBD1 matching over 10 bases. Unmatched junction bases numbered 7, after V lost 1 base and J lost 5 bases. Germline CDR1 and CDR2: SEHNR and FQNEAQ (reference sequence). CDR3 size: 16 residues. This chain's CDR3 is CASSLGRTGGEYGYTF. CDR3 DNA: TGTGCCAGCAGCTTAGGGAGGACAGGGGGAGAGTATGGCTACACCTTC.

The chain is built from TRBV7-3 and TRBJ1-2; tentative D call: TRBD1 (5 bases). The CDR3 sequence is 19 residues long. The germline V gene encodes CDR1 SGHTA and CDR2 FQGTGA. Between the trimmed V and J ends, which lost 5 bases and 6 bases, there was a span of 31 bases. The CDR3 here is CASSRYPGLALTKTNGYTF. The CDR3 nucleotides are TGTGCCAGCAGCCGTTATCCGGGGCTAGCGCTAACGAAAACTAATGGCTACACCTTC.

The gene calls are TRBV7-3 and TRBJ1-1, with D perhaps TRBD1 (6 bases). Between the trimmed V and J ends, which lost 7 bases and 1 base, there was a span of 16 bases. The CDR3 has 15 amino acids. Germline values: CDR1 SGHTA, CDR2 FQGTGA. The CDR3 sequence: CASTLTWGPNTEAFF. DNA for the CDR3: TGTGCCAGCACCTTGACCTGGGGGCCGAACACTGAAGCTTTCTTT. Full variable domain (missing parts from reference TRBV7-3 and TRBJ1-1): GAGVSQTPSNKVTEKGKYVELRCDPISGHTALYWYRQSLGQGPEFLIYFQGTGAADDSGLPNDRFFAVRPEGSVSTLKIQRTERGDSAVYLCASTLTWGPNTEAFFGQGTRLTVV.

The chain links TRBV12-3 or TRBV12-4 to TRBJ1-1; D gene uncertain. The CDR3 has 13 amino acids. For the CDR3, the DNA is TGTTCAGAGGAGGCGCCGATTGTTGCCGAAGCTTTCTTT. As protein: CSEEAPIVAEAFF.

This rearrangement joins TRBV3-1 (or the pseudogene TRBV3-2) to TRBJ1-4, with 8 bases identical to TRBD1. The V and J ends lost 4 bases and 7 bases, in that order; junction bases with no gene match: 5. CDR1 is LGHDT, CDR2 YNNKEL, per germline (reference sequence). CDR3 length: 14 amino acids. This CDR3 is CASSPDRGAEKLFF. CDR3 bases: TGTGCCAGCAGCCCCGACAGGGGTGCTGAAAAACTGTTTTTT.

This clone was counted once. V gene TRBV27 combines with J gene TRBJ1-3, with D possibly being TRBD1 (5 bases). The CDR3 covers 15 residues. The V end lost 6 bases, the J end lost 2 bases, and 14 bases lay between the germline ends. Germline V lookup: CDR1 MNHEY, CDR2 SMNVEV (reference sequence). As DNA, the CDR3 is TGTGCCAGCAGGTTCGACAGCCGCCCTGGAAACACCATATATTTT. Translating gives CASRFDSRPGNTIYF.

The V gene is TRBV19, the J gene TRBJ2-7, with a tentative D call TRBD2 (5 bases). Looked up from germline, CDR1 is LNHDA and CDR2 is SQIVND (reference sequence). The ends were cut back, 3 bases at V and 5 bases at J, with 8 bases in the middle. The CDR3 runs 12 residues. The CDR3 loop reads CASSIEGHEQYF. Written as DNA, the CDR3 is TGTGCCAGTAGTATTGAGGGCCACGAGCAGTACTTC.

The genes are TRBV9 and TRBJ2-3, with D possibly being TRBD1 (6 bases). This CDR3 comprises 16 residues. V lost 0 bases and J 0 bases, leaving 11 bases between the germline ends. Germline CDR1 and CDR2: SGDLS and YYNGEE. CDR3 residues: CASSVGAGASTDTQYF. CDR3 coding DNA: TGTGCCAGCAGCGTAGGTGCAGGGGCTAGCACAGATACGCAGTATTTT.

The chain joins TRBV7-2 to TRBJ2-1; D is unclear. The ends were cut back, 3 bases at V and 6 bases at J, with 9 bases in the middle. This CDR3 is built from 13 residues. Per the germline V gene, CDR1 is SGHTA and CDR2 is FQGNSA. CDR3 residues: CASSLRLGNEQFF. Written as DNA, the CDR3 is TGTGCCAGCAGCTTGAGGCTGGGCAATGAGCAGTTCTTC.

The chain recombines TRBV4-3 with TRBJ1-2; D unresolved. The V end was cut by 4 bases, the J end by 8 bases, with 14 bases between. The CDR3 consists of 13 residues. The germline gives CDR1 LGHNA, CDR2 YSLEER. The CDR3 sequence: CASSPRERGGYTF. As DNA, the CDR3 is TGCGCCAGCAGCCCCCGGGAGCGAGGAGGCTACACCTTC.

This chain connects TRBV4-1 to TRBJ1-2, with TRBD1 matching 9 bases. Losses at the gene ends were 3 bases for V and 1 base for J; bases not matched to a gene: 6. The CDR3 consists of 16 residues. CDR1 is MGHRA and CDR2 is YSYEKL in the germline V gene. The CDR3 reads CASSQLNRGHNYGYTF. DNA of the CDR3: TGCGCCAGCAGCCAGCTAAACAGGGGGCATAACTATGGCTACACCTTC.

In its sample, this clone was seen once. The chain uses TRBV5-1 and TRBJ1-2; a possible D gene is TRBD1 (5 bases). Germline values: CDR1 SGHRS, CDR2 YFSETQ. The CDR3 consists of 14 residues. V lost 0 bases and J 8 bases, leaving 14 bases between the germline ends. This chain's CDR3 is CASSLDSRADGYTF. DNA of the CDR3: TGCGCCAGCAGCTTGGATTCCAGGGCCGACGGCTACACCTTC.

The chain combines TRBV6-5 with TRBJ1-1; a weak D match, TRBD1 (5 bases). The V end lost 6 bases, the J end lost 0 bases, and 11 bases lay between the germline ends. Germline assignment: CDR1 MNHEY and CDR2 SVGAGI. The CDR3 totals 14 residues. The CDR3 here is CASSPGQLNTEAFF. As DNA, the CDR3 is TGTGCCAGCAGCCCCGGACAACTGAACACTGAAGCTTTCTTT.